This T cell receptor (beta chain) is from a study of T cells in Graves' hyperthyroidism and ophthalmopathy. CDR1 and CDR2 from the germline V gene are MNHEY and SVGEGT. CDR3 length: 17 amino acids. V lost 0 bases and J lost 2, with 17 bases in between. This clonotype was observed at least ten times. Amplified TCR beta CDR3 regions derived from RNA transcripts. The TCR CDR3 was amplified in a first-round RT-PCR using the HTBI primer set. TCRdb reprocessed the multiplex PCR reads with MiXCR, giving one entry per CDR3 protein. The repertoire includes 300,000 to 350,000 distinct CDR3 sequences, 15% to 20% of them detected once, and about a sixth sits in the top ten.

The sample was blood. This clonotype was obtained from a woman aged 40 to 50 with Graves' ophthalmopathy. J is TRBJ2-7 and V is TRBV6-2 or TRBV6-3, with D possibly TRBD2 on 5 matching bases. Here the CDR3 DNA reads TGTGCCAGCAGTTACTCGTGGGTTGAGGGAAGGACCTACGAGCAGTACTTC. Amino acids: CASSYSWVEGRTYEQYF.